Below are 25 T cell receptor beta chains sequenced from a single sample in a study of blood T cell repertoires in COVID-19 (TCRdb year 2020). Library generation was performed with the immunoSEQ multiplex PCR assay. Imported from immuneACCESS, the table was reduced by TCRdb to in-frame sequences with V and J called. These copies leave out some clones; in studies compared against another copy, an unresolved V gene accounts for under half, and the cause of the remainder is not known. This sample gives roughly 330,000 clones in total; 70% to 90% of them show up just once. 5.5% to 7% of the sample lies in the top ten. The sequencing sample was made of PBMCs or T cells enriched from blood (not recorded which). These receptors all stem from a woman in her 30s who had recovered from COVID-19.

The gene calls are TRBV27 and TRBJ2-5; a weak D match, TRBD2 (5 bases). V shed 0 bases and J shed 0 bases, with 8 bases lying between them. CDR1 is MNHEY, CDR2 SMNVEV, per germline (reference sequence). The CDR3 runs to 15 residues. The CDR3 protein is CASSLSVGDQETQYF. The CDR3, as DNA: TGTGCCAGCAGTTTATCGGTCGGGGACCAAGAGACCCAGTACTTC.

The chain couples TRBV6-1 to TRBJ2-7, with 8 bases identical to TRBD2. V shed 2 bases, J shed 6 bases, and the junction held 9 bases outside the gene matches. The CDR3 length is 15 residues. CDR1 and CDR2 (germline): MNHNS, SASEGT. CDR3 in DNA: TGTGCCAGCAGTGAAAGGTGGTCGGGAGGGGTCGAGCAGTACTTC. Protein product: CASSERWSGGVEQYF.

This clone was seen only once. This chain links TRBV19 with TRBJ1-1; D remains unclear. Trimming removed 1 base from V and 6 bases from J, with 9 bases in between. This CDR3 has 13 amino acids. Germline V gene data show CDR1 as LNHDA and CDR2 as SQIVND (reference sequence). The DNA for the CDR3 is TGTGCCAGTAGTATAGGGCCGGGAGCTGAAGCTTTCTTT. It translates to CASSIGPGAEAFF.

This rearrangement joins TRBV3-1 (or the pseudogene TRBV3-2) to TRBJ1-2; D is possibly TRBD1 (5 bases). V lost 7 bases to trimming and J lost 4 bases, with 16 bases between them. The CDR3 covers 14 residues. Germline CDR1 LGHDT, CDR2 YNNKEL (reference sequence). CDR3 residues: CASNHGQGIYGYTF. In nucleotides, the CDR3 is TGTGCCAGCAACCACGGACAAGGGATCTATGGCTACACCTTC.

The chain links TRBV9 to TRBJ1-2; 10 bases align to TRBD1. V lost 4 bases and J lost 6; bases outside the gene matches: 6. This CDR3 is built from 14 residues. Germline values: CDR1 SGDLS, CDR2 YYNGEE. The CDR3 DNA follows: TGTGCCAGCAGCCCCGGGACAGGGGTAAATGGCTACACCTTC. Amino acid sequence: CASSPGTGVNGYTF.

V usage is TRBV27 and J usage is TRBJ2-7, with a tentative D call TRBD1 (5 bases). The germline V and J ends were trimmed by 6 bases and 7 bases, with 16 bases remaining between them. Germline CDR1 reads MNHEY; CDR2 reads SMNVEV (reference sequence). The CDR3 consists of 13 residues. The CDR3 nucleotides are TGTGCCAGCAGCTGGAAGGGGTCTGGGGAGCAGTACTTC. Translating gives CASSWKGSGEQYF.

The chain couples TRBV9 to TRBJ2-1, with TRBD2 identical over 10 bases. V trimming: 4 bases; J trimming: 9 bases; junction bases outside the gene matches: 7. The germline V gene encodes CDR1 SGDLS and CDR2 YYNGEE. This CDR3 is 14 amino acids long. The DNA of the CDR3 is TGTGCCAGCAGCCCAAGGACTAGCGGCGGTGAGCAGTTCTTC. Protein product: CASSPRTSGGEQFF.

The gene calls are TRBV15 and TRBJ1-1, with a possible D match to TRBD1 (6 bases). V dropped 0 bases and J dropped 0 bases, with 14 bases sitting between them. CDR3 length: 17 amino acids. Germline CDR1 is LNHNV and CDR2 is YYDKDF (reference sequence). CDR3 protein: CATSRDQTGWMNTEAFF. CDR3 nucleotides: TGTGCCACCAGCAGAGATCAAACAGGGTGGATGAACACTGAAGCTTTCTTT.

The chain combines TRBV4-1 with TRBJ2-7; D is uncertain. Deletions cut 3 bases from V and 5 bases from J, with 14 bases between. The CDR3 is made up of 14 amino acids. Germline CDR1 and CDR2: MGHRA and YSYEKL. Here the CDR3 reads CASSHPLTRNEQYF. CDR3 nucleotide sequence: TGCGCCAGCAGCCATCCCCTTACACGTAACGAGCAGTACTTC.

The rearrangement uses TRBV4-1 and TRBJ2-5; TRBD1 matches at 7 bases. V gave up 0 bases and J gave up 1 base; unmatched junction bases: 5. CDR3 length: 16 residues. The V gene's germline CDR1 is MGHRA and CDR2 YSYEKL. The CDR3 nucleotides read TGCGCCAGCAGCCAAGATCAGGCAGGGGGCCAAGAGACCCAGTACTTC. This codes for CASSQDQAGGQETQYF.

The J gene is TRBJ2-5, the V gene TRBV20-1; D is undetermined. The CDR3 covers 11 residues. CDR1 and CDR2 (germline): DFQATT, SNEGSKA (reference sequence). Trimming cost V 6 bases and J 5 bases, with 10 bases left between them. The CDR3: CSAGRSETQYF. The DNA of the CDR3 is TGCAGTGCGGGCCGATCGGAGACCCAGTACTTC.

J is TRBJ2-1 and V is TRBV25-1, with TRBD1 matching over 9 bases. The CDR3 covers 18 residues. V was clipped by 0 bases and J by 4 bases; unmatched bases: 10. Germline values: CDR1 MGHDK, CDR2 SYGVNS. The CDR3 region is CASSEYGQTGGIYNEQFF. The CDR3 region has the DNA TGTGCCAGCAGTGAATATGGCCAGACAGGGGGAATATACAATGAGCAGTTCTTC.

The chain has TRBV18 and TRBJ1-1; D call uncertain. Germline values: CDR1 KGHSH, CDR2 LQKENI. This CDR3 is 14 amino acids long. V lost 3 bases to trimming and J lost 4 bases, with 12 bases between them. The CDR3 bases are TGTGCCAGCTCACCCACGGGTCTCGGCACTGAAGCTTTCTTT. Encoded protein: CASSPTGLGTEAFF.

The V call is TRBV6-5, the J call TRBJ1-1; 10 nucleotides match TRBD1. The CDR3 spans 15 residues. Losses at the gene ends were 5 bases for V and 5 bases for J; bases not matched to a gene: 8. The germline V gene has CDR1 MNHEY and CDR2 SVGAGI. For the CDR3, the DNA is TGTGCCAGCAGTCATAGACAGGGGGCGCGGACTGAAGCTTTCTTT. Translated: CASSHRQGARTEAFF.

DNA of the CDR3: TGTGCCAGTAGTATAGGCCGGACAGGAAACTATGGCTACACCTTC. It is translated as CASSIGRTGNYGYTF. V and J are TRBV19 and TRBJ1-2; 7 nucleotides agree with TRBD1. The germline V gene has CDR1 LNHDA and CDR2 SQIVND (reference sequence). The V and J ends lost 1 base and 2 bases, in that order; junction bases with no gene match: 4. The CDR3 is 15 residues long.

Points on this clone: This sample also contains other DNA sequences that code for the same CDR3. J is TRBJ1-4 and V is TRBV7-9; tentative D call: TRBD1 (6 bases). The V end was cut by 2 bases, the J end by 5 bases, with 9 bases between. The length of the CDR3 is 14 residues. Germline assignment: CDR1 SEHNR and CDR2 FQNEAQ (reference sequence). The CDR3 region has the DNA TGTGCCAGCAGCTTAAGGCAGGGGAATGAAAAACTGTTTTTT. Protein sequence: CASSLRQGNEKLFF. The full variable domain, rest sourced from reference TRBV7-9 and TRBJ1-4, is DTGVSQNPRHKITKRGQNVTFRCDPISEHNRLYWYRQTLGQGPEFLTYFQNEAQLEKSRLLSDRFSAERPKGSFSTLEIQRTEQGDSAMYLCASSLRQGNEKLFFGSGTQLSVL.

The chain uses TRBV14 and TRBJ2-1, with unresolved D. V was clipped by 4 bases and J by 9 bases, with 16 bases between them. Germline loops: CDR1 SGHDN, CDR2 FVKESK. The CDR3 runs 14 residues. In DNA form, the CDR3 reads TGTGCCAGCAGCCTCTCTACCCTAGTTGGTGAGCAGTTCTTC. Protein: CASSLSTLVGEQFF.

This chain connects TRBV12-3 or TRBV12-4 to TRBJ1-1; TRBD1 aligns across 7 bases. V trimming: 5 bases; J trimming: 6 bases; junction bases outside the gene matches: 6. The CDR3 has 13 residues. The CDR3 coding sequence is TGTGCCAGCAGTCAGGACAGGCGGGCTGAAGCTTTCTTT. Translated, it gives CASSQDRRAEAFF.

There are a few counts of this clone. The chain has TRBV30 and TRBJ1-3, with D perhaps matching TRBD1 (5 bases). The germline CDR1 and CDR2 sequences are GTSNPN and SVGIG (reference sequence). CDR3 length equals 15 residues. V was shortened by 2 bases and J by 4 bases, with 15 bases between the two germline ends. CDR3 in amino acids: CAWSQDSARGNTIYF. CDR3 nucleotide sequence: TGTGCCTGGAGTCAAGACAGCGCGAGGGGAAACACCATATATTTT.

The V gene is TRBV4-3, the J gene TRBJ1-2; 9 bases line up with TRBD1. V lost 0 bases, J lost 4 bases, and 6 bases stayed unmatched. This CDR3 is built from 16 residues. Germline V lookup: CDR1 LGHNA, CDR2 YSLEER. CDR3 in DNA: TGCGCCAGCAGCCAAGACCGGGACAGGGTCGCCTATGGCTACACCTTC. It is translated as CASSQDRDRVAYGYTF.

A word on this clone: A much larger clone differs by one base, so this may be a read error. Additional DNA sequences in this sample encode the identical CDR3. The J gene is TRBJ2-3, the V gene TRBV4-3; 9 positions agree with TRBD1. Germline CDR1 LGHNA, CDR2 YSLEER. V shed 0 bases and J 1 base; nucleotides not matched to a gene: 2. The CDR3 loop spans 16 amino acids. CDR3 amino acids: CASSQERQGGTDTQYF. The CDR3 DNA sequence: TGCGCCAGCAGCCAAGAACGACAGGGGGGCACAGATACGCAGTATTTT.

This chain links TRBV29-1 with TRBJ1-5; D not resolved. V was clipped by 4 bases and J by 6 bases, with 4 bases between them. There are 10 residues in the CDR3. Germline CDR1 reads SQVTM; CDR2 reads ANQGSEA. In DNA, the CDR3 is TGCAGCGTTGGCAGTCAGCCCCAGCATTTT. Amino acids: CSVGSQPQHF.

The rearrangement links TRBV15 to TRBJ1-1; possible D gene TRBD1, 5 bases. V was trimmed by 6 bases and J by 5 bases, leaving 16 bases between them. CDR3 length: 14 residues. Germline V gene data show CDR1 as LNHNV and CDR2 as YYDKDF (reference sequence). The CDR3 DNA follows: TGTGCCACCAGTCACAGGTCTCTGGGGACTGAAGCTTTCTTT. As protein: CATSHRSLGTEAFF.

The rearrangement uses TRBV2 and TRBJ1-2, with 7 positions matching TRBD1. The length of the CDR3 is 14 residues. Per germline, CDR1 SNHLY and CDR2 FYNNEI. The V and J ends lost 6 bases and 3 bases, in that order; junction bases with no gene match: 7. Here the CDR3 reads CASRDRQGHYGYTF. The CDR3 DNA follows: TGTGCCAGCAGGGATAGACAGGGCCACTATGGCTACACCTTC.

The J gene is TRBJ1-2, the V gene TRBV19, with a weak D call TRBD1 (6 bases). Looked up from germline, CDR1 is LNHDA and CDR2 is SQIVND (reference sequence). The CDR3 has 13 residues. Trimming removed 6 bases from V and 2 bases from J, with 10 bases in between. DNA of the CDR3: TGTGCCAGTAGCAGGGACAAAAACTATGGCTACACCTTC. It codes for CASSRDKNYGYTF.